These 13 T cell receptor beta chains were all obtained from the same sample, sequenced in a study of blood T cell repertoires in COVID-19. Profiled with immunoSEQ multiplex PCR; TCRdb holds only in-frame clones, not every one. The repertoire includes 180,000 or so clones, 80% to 90% of them detected once, and over 2.5% sits in the top ten. Sequenced material: peripheral blood. These receptors were taken from a man in his 60s with acute or convalescent COVID-19.

The chain has TRBV5-4 and TRBJ2-1; 8 bases match TRBD2. Trimming removed 1 base from V and 9 bases from J; junction bases left unmatched: 6. Germline V lookup: CDR1 SGHNT, CDR2 YYREEE (reference sequence). The CDR3 consists of 14 residues. This chain's CDR3 is CASSLNREGGEQFF. CDR3 coding DNA: TGTGCCAGCAGCTTGAATCGGGAGGGGGGTGAGCAGTTCTTC.

The chain employs TRBV7-9 and TRBJ1-4, with 7 bases identical to TRBD1. The germline gives CDR1 SEHNR, CDR2 FQNEAQ (reference sequence). Trimming took 5 bases from V and 11 from J; bases not matched to a gene: 8. This CDR3 contains 13 residues. The CDR3: CASSGRQGWKLFF. The DNA for the CDR3 is TGTGCCAGCAGCGGACGACAGGGTTGGAAACTGTTTTTT. Based on the CDR3 plus reference TRBV7-9 and TRBJ1-4, the full variable domain is DTGVSQNPRHKITKRGQNVTFRCDPISEHNRLYWYRQTLGQGPEFLTYFQNEAQLEKSRLLSDRFSAERPKGSFSTLEIQRTEQGDSAMYLCASSGRQGWKLFFGSGTQLSVL.

This chain uses TRBV6-4 with TRBJ2-4; 10 bases map to TRBD2. With 9 bases clipped from V and 3 bases from J, the junction kept 2 bases outside the gene matches. Per germline, CDR1 MRHNA and CDR2 SNTAGT. This CDR3 is 13 amino acids long. The CDR3 bases are TGTGCCAGGAGGACTAGCGGCAAAAACATTCAGTACTTC. This sequence encodes CARRTSGKNIQYF.

This chain connects TRBV19 to TRBJ2-3; 10 bases map to TRBD2. The ends lost 2 bases at V and 2 bases at J; junction bases unmatched: 7. CDR3 size: 17 residues. Germline V CDR1 and CDR2: LNHDA, SQIVND (reference sequence). In nucleotides, the CDR3 is TGTGCCAGTAGTATACTCGGACTAGCGGATATCACAGATACGCAGTATTTT. It is translated as CASSILGLADITDTQYF.

The chain employs TRBV13 and TRBJ1-2, with TRBD1 as a possible D gene (5 bases). V lost 0 bases to trimming and J lost 0 bases, with 5 bases between them. CDR3 length equals 14 residues. Germline V gene lookup returns CDR1 PRHDT and CDR2 FYEKMQ (reference sequence). The CDR3 is CASSLGTANYGYTF. The CDR3 region has the DNA TGTGCCAGCAGCTTAGGGACAGCTAACTATGGCTACACCTTC.

The rearrangement links TRBV2 to TRBJ2-5, with 8 bases aligning to TRBD1. The CDR3 runs 14 residues. The trim removed 6 bases at V and 5 bases at J, leaving 8 bases unmatched. Germline V gene lookup returns CDR1 SNHLY and CDR2 FYNNEI. CDR3 protein: CASRATGVGETQYF. CDR3 DNA: TGTGCCAGCAGGGCGACAGGGGTTGGGGAGACCCAGTACTTC.

The chain joins TRBV28 to TRBJ2-2; 10 bases are a match to TRBD1. Per germline, CDR1 MDHEN and CDR2 SYDVKM. V lost 5 bases and J lost 5; bases outside the gene matches: 23. This CDR3 has 21 residues. The CDR3 sequence: CASSPRPRTGGMGPQTGELFF. CDR3 sequence (DNA): TGTGCCAGCAGTCCCCGCCCTCGGACAGGGGGGATGGGGCCCCAGACCGGGGAGCTGTTTTTT. Complete variable domain (other parts from reference TRBV28 and TRBJ2-2): DVKVTQSSRYLVKRTGEKVFLECVQDMDHENMFWYRQDPGLGLRLIYFSYDVKMKEKGDIPEGYSVSREKKERFSLILESASTNQTSMYLCASSPRPRTGGMGPQTGELFFGEGSRLTVL.

The gene calls are TRBV7-2 and TRBJ1-5, with 7 bases aligning to TRBD1. Germline V lookup: CDR1 SGHTA, CDR2 FQGNSA. The CDR3 consists of 14 residues. The ends lost 4 bases at V and 7 bases at J; junction bases unmatched: 7. The CDR3 loop is CASSSLKGAQPQHF. Written as DNA, the CDR3 is TGTGCCAGCAGCTCCTTGAAGGGGGCACAGCCCCAGCATTTT.

The J gene is TRBJ2-7, the V gene TRBV7-8, with TRBD2 identical over 10 bases. V dropped 5 bases and J dropped 6; count of bases not matched to a gene: 10. The CDR3 consists of 15 residues. Germline loops: CDR1 SGHVS, CDR2 FQNEAQ. The CDR3: CASSPASVAGGEQYF. CDR3 bases: TGTGCCAGCAGCCCCGCGTCGGTAGCGGGAGGCGAGCAGTACTTC. Full variable domain (outside the CDR3, taken from reference TRBV7-8 and TRBJ2-7): GAGVSQSPRYKVAKRGQDVALRCDPISGHVSLFWYQQALGQGPEFLTYFQNEAQLDKSGLPSDRFFAERPEGSVSTLKIQRTQQEDSAVYLCASSPASVAGGEQYFGPGTRLTVT.

The CDR3 is CASVPQANTDTQYF. DNA for the CDR3: TGTGCCAGCGTCCCGCAGGCCAACACAGATACGCAGTATTTT. The V call is TRBV7-9, the J call TRBJ2-3; the D is unclear. The V gene's germline CDR1 is SEHNR and CDR2 FQNEAQ (reference sequence). The length of the CDR3 is 14 residues. Trimming cost V 8 bases and J 2 bases, with 14 bases left between them.

V is TRBV28 and J is TRBJ1-5; D unclear. The CDR3 length is 15 residues. V was pared by 4 bases and J by 2 bases, with 12 bases between. Germline CDR1 MDHEN, CDR2 SYDVKM. In DNA, the CDR3 is TGTGCCAGCAGTTCGGTCGGAGGCGGCAATCAGCCCCAGCATTTT. Protein: CASSSVGGGNQPQHF. Full variable domain (rest looked up from reference TRBV28 and TRBJ1-5): DVKVTQSSRYLVKRTGEKVFLECVQDMDHENMFWYRQDPGLGLRLIYFSYDVKMKEKGDIPEGYSVSREKKERFSLILESASTNQTSMYLCASSSVGGGNQPQHFGDGTRLSIL.

J is TRBJ1-2 and V is TRBV28, with 9 bases fitting TRBD1. The ends lost 5 bases at V and 4 bases at J; junction bases unmatched: 2. Germline values: CDR1 MDHEN, CDR2 SYDVKM. CDR3 size: 13 residues. DNA for the CDR3: TGTGCCAGCAGTCCACAGGGGGCCTATGGCTACACCTTC. Translation gives CASSPQGAYGYTF.

The rearrangement links TRBV7-3 to TRBJ2-5; 8 nucleotides agree with TRBD2. The CDR3 extends over 17 amino acids. Looked up from germline, CDR1 is SGHTA and CDR2 is FQGTGA. Unmatched junction bases numbered 13, after V lost 5 bases and J lost 2 bases. The CDR3 DNA sequence: TGTGCCAGCAGCAGGGGAAAGGTGACGGGAGGGCAAGAGACCCAGTACTTC. Translated: CASSRGKVTGGQETQYF. Full variable domain (outside the CDR3, taken from reference TRBV7-3 and TRBJ2-5): GAGVSQTPSNKVTEKGKYVELRCDPISGHTALYWYRQSLGQGPEFLIYFQGTGAADDSGLPNDRFFAVRPEGSVSTLKIQRTERGDSAVYLCASSRGKVTGGQETQYFGPGTRLLVL.